This note documents a single TCR beta chain sequence. The CDR3 is 17 amino acids. The germline V gene has CDR1 SGHVS and CDR2 FQNEAQ. V was pared by 5 bases and J by 0 bases, with 17 bases between. The data were taken from a study of CD8+ T cells in alopecia areata. Treatment defined: oral pan-JAK inhibitor, 5-10 mg twice daily. As the sequencing template, cDNA was produced by extracting RNA and reverse transcribing it. Measured with immunoSEQ multiplex PCR; TCRdb has only the in-frame clones, and not every one. Here the sample spans 100,000 to 150,000 clones, around 60% being singletons. The source is a human donor with alopecia areata. This chain uses TRBV7-8 with TRBJ2-1; tentatively, D is TRBD2 (6 bases). The source was CD4+ T cells sorted from blood, collected at week 4, from a patient treated with tofacitinib. This CDR3 reads CASSRRDRQGSYNEQFF. The CDR3 nucleotides read TGTGCCAGCAGCCGGCGGGACCGGCAGGGCTCCTACAATGAGCAGTTCTTC. The complete variable domain, with remaining parts taken from reference TRBV7-8 and TRBJ2-1, reads GAGVSQSPRYKVAKRGQDVALRCDPISGHVSLFWYQQALGQGPEFLTYFQNEAQLDKSGLPSDRFFAERPEGSVSTLKIQRTQQEDSAVYLCASSRRDRQGSYNEQFFGPGTRLTVL.